One T cell receptor (beta chain) is described in this entry. As yet, its antigen is unknown. The source of the sample is a study of T-cell memory formation after mild COVID-19. Turning to the study itself: Each donor largely had its own TCR clusters.

The study, taken as a whole, reports: That cross-reactive memory joined was suggested by some responding clones appearing in pre-infection memory. CD4+ contracting clones lay mainly in CM and EM, CD8+ ones in EMRA. Day 15 to 85 contractors were CD4/CD8 balanced; later expanders leaned CD4+.

TCRdb ran MiXCR on the 5' RACE reads and lists one entry per CDR3 protein. The data hold fewer than 250,000 distinct CDR3 sequences, with 27% observed a single time. Input material: PBMCs or a T cell subset sorted from them (not recorded which). The TCR was taken from an adult woman who had mild COVID-19 (a few samples of this study predate the infection). Cell type and time point are not known.

CDR3 nucleotide sequence: TGCGCCAGCAGCTTGGATGGGGTCGGTCAGCCCCAGCATTTT. This encodes CASSLDGVGQPQHF. The chain joins TRBV5-1 to TRBJ1-5, with no clear D. The CDR3 spans 14 residues. Germline assignment: CDR1 SGHRS and CDR2 YFSETQ. Between the trimmed V and J ends, which lost 0 bases and 6 bases, there was a span of 10 bases.